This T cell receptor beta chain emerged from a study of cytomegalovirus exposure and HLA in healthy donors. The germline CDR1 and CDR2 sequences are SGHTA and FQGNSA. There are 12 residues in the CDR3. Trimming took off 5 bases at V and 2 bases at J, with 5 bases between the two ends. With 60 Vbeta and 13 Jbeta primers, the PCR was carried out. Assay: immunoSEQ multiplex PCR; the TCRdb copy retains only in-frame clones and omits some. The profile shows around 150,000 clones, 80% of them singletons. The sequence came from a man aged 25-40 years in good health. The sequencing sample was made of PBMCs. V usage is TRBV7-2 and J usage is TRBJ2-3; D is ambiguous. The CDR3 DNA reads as TGTGCCAGCAGCACCTACACAGATACGCAGTATTTT. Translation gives CASSTYTDTQYF. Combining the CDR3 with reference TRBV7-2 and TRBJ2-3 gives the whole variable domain GAGVSQSPSNKVTEKGKDVELRCDPISGHTALYWYRQSLGQGLEFLIYFQGNSAPDKSGLPSDRFSAERTGGSVSTLTIQRTQQEDSAVYLCASSTYTDTQYFGPGTRLTVL.